This T cell receptor beta chain was retrieved from a study of OX40 agonist ivuxolimab in advanced cancers. Germline assignment: CDR1 SGHTA and CDR2 FQGNSA. This CDR3 has 13 amino acids. Trimming pared 8 bases from V and 3 bases from J, leaving 14 bases between. Sequencing used immunoSEQ multiplex PCR; TCRdb keeps in-frame clones, though not all of them. The table shows fewer than 95,000 clones, with 70% to 90% occurring only once. The chain couples TRBV7-2 to TRBJ2-7; TRBD1 is a possible D gene (6 bases). The sample was CD4+ or CD8+ T cells sorted from blood, taken in a trial of the OX40 agonist ivuxolimab. The TCR comes from an adult with an advanced solid tumor such as melanoma, head and neck, liver or kidney cancer. The CDR3 spells CASHPGADYEQYF. The CDR3 bases are TGTGCCAGCCACCCAGGGGCGGACTACGAGCAGTACTTC.